This entry features one TCR beta chain sequence. The antigen remains undetermined. From germline, CDR1 is SQVTM and CDR2 ANQGSEA. Trimming left V 7 bases short and J 6 bases short, with 7 bases between. The CDR3 contains 10 residues. TCRdb's copy holds only in-frame clones and misses some; the assay was immunoSEQ multiplex PCR. This sample has 20,000 or so clones, with roughly 78% found just once. CD4+ T cells from unexposed donors were obtained before the COVID-19 pandemic (2011-2018). CD4+ T cells were isolated from the cells after 10 days of culture. This entry belongs to a study of CD4 T cells in relation to SARS-CoV-2 and coronaviruses.

The chain carries TRBV29-1 and TRBJ2-1; D gene ambiguous. Sequencing input: CD4+ T cells from PBMCs, cultured in vitro. This clonotype was obtained from a human donor in good health. The CDR3 region is CSGGGNEQFF. In nucleotides, the CDR3 is TGCAGCGGAGGCGGCAATGAGCAGTTCTTC.